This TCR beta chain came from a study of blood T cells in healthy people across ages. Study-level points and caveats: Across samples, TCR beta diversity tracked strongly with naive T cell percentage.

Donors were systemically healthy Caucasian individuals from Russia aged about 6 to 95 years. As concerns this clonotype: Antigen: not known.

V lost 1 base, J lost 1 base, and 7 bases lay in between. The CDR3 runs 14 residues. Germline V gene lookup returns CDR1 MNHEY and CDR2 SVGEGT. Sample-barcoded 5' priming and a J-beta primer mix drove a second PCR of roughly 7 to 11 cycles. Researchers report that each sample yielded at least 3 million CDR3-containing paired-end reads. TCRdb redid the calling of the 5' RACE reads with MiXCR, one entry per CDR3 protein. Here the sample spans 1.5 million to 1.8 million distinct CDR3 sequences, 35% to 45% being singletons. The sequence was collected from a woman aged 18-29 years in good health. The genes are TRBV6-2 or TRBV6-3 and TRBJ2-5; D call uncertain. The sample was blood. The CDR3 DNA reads TGTGCCAGCAGTTACTATGGAATCCAAGAGACCCAGTACTTC. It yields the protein CASSYYGIQETQYF.